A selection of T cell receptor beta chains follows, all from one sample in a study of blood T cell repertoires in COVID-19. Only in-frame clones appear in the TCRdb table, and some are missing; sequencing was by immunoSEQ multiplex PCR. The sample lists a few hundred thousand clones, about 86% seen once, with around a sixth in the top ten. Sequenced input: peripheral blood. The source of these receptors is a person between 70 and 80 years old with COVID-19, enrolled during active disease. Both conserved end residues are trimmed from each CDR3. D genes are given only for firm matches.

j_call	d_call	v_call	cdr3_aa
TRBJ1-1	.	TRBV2	ASSSGGWNTEAF
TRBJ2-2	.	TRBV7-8	ASRKATGPSGELF
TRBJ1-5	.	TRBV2	ASKLDRDVGPQH
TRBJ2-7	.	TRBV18	ASSPFDSSYEQY
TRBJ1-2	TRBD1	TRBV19	ASSLRAGGDYGYT
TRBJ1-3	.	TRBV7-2	ASCRWPGNTIY
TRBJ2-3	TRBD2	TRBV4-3	ASSQGPSGRSTDTQY
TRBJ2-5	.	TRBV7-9	ASSSRQGLRETQY
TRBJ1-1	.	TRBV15	ATSRPGLGAEAF
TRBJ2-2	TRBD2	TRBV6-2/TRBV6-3	ASSYRPPQAGGPTGELF
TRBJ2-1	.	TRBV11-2	ASSSARYYYNEQF
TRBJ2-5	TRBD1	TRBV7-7	ASSPGGTQY
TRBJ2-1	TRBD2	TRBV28	ASSTRWSGSSYNEQF
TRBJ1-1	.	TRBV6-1	ASREGFGGF
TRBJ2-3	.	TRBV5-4	ASSLNGVDTQY
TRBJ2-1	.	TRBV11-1	ASSYLSGEQF
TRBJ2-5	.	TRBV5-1	ASSLEPDYETQY
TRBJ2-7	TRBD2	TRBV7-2	ASSVGTGTSYEQY
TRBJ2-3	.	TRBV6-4	ASSAVRSGSADTQY
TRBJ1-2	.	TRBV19	ASSIGTAAYGYT
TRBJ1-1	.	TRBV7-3	ASSAQRDTEAF
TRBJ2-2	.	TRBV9	ASSVQALNTGELF
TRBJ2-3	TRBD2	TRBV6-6	ASSRGLAHSPDTQY
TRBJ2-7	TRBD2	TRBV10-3	AISAASGSSYEQY